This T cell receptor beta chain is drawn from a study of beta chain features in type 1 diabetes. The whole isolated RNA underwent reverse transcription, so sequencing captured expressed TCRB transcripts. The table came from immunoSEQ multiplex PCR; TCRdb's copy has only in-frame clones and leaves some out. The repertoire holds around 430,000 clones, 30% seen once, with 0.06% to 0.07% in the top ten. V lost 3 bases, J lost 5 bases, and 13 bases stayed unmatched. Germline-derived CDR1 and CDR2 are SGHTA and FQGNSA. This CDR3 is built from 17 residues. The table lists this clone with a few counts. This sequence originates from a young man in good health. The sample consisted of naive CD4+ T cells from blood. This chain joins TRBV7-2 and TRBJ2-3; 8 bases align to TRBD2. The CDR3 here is CASSFVRQREMGDTQYF. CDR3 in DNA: TGTGCCAGCAGCTTTGTCCGTCAGCGGGAGATGGGAGATACGCAGTATTTT.